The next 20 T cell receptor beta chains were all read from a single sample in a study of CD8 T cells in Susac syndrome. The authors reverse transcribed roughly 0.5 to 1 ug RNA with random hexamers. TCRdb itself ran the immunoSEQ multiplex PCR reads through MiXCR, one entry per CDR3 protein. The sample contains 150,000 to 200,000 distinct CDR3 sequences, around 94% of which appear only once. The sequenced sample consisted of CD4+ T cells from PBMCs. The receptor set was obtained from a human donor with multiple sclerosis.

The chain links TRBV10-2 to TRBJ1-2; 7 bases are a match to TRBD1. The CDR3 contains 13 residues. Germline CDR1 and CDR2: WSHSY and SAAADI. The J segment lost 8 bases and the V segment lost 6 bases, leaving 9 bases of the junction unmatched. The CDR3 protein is CASRDTGEYGYTF. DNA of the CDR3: TGCGCCAGCAGGGATACAGGGGAGTACGGCTACACCTTC.

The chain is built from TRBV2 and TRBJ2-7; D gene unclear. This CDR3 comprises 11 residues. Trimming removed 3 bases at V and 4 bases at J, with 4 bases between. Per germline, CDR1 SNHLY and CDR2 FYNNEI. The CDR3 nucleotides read TGTGCCAGCAGTGAGTGGTACGAGCAGTACTTC. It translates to CASSEWYEQYF.

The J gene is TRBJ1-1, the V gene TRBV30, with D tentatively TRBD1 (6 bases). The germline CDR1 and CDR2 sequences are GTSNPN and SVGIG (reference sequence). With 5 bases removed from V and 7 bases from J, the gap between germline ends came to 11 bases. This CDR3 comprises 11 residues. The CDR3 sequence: CAWGTRHEAFF. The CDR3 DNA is TGTGCCTGGGGGACAAGGCATGAAGCTTTCTTT.

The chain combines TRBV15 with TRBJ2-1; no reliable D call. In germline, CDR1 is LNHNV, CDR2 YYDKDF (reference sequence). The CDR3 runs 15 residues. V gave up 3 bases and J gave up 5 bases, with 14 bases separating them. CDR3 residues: CATSRTPLGNNEQFF. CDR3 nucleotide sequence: TGTGCCACCAGCAGGACGCCGCTGGGGAACAATGAGCAGTTCTTC.

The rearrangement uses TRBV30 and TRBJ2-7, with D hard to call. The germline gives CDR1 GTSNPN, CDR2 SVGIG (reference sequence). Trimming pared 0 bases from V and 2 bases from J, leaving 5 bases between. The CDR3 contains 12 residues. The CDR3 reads CAWSVQAYEQYF. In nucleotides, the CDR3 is TGTGCCTGGAGTGTGCAGGCCTACGAGCAGTACTTC.

The CDR3 bases are TGTGCCAGTAGTACCGGACGGGGACTTAATGAAAAACTGTTTTTT. Protein sequence: CASSTGRGLNEKLFF. V usage is TRBV19 and J usage is TRBJ1-4, with D perhaps TRBD1 (5 bases). Germline assignment: CDR1 LNHDA and CDR2 SQIVND (reference sequence). This CDR3 is 15 amino acids long. V dropped 4 bases and J dropped 4 bases, with 13 bases sitting between them.

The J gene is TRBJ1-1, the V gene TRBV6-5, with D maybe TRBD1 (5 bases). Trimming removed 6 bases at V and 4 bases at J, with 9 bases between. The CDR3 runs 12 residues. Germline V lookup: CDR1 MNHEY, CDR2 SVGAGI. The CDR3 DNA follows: TGTGCCAGCAGGGGACTATCCACTGAAGCTTTCTTT. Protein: CASRGLSTEAFF.

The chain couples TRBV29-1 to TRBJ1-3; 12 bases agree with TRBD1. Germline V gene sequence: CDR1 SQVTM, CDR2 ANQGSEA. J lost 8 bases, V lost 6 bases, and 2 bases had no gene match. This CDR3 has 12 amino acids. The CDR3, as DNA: TGCAGCGTGGGACAGGGGGCGGACACCATATATTTT. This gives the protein CSVGQGADTIYF.

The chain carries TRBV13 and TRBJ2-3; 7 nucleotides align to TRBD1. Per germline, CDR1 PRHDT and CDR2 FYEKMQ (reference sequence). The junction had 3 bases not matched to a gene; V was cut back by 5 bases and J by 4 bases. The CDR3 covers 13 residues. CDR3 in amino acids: CASSRGGPDTQYF. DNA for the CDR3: TGTGCCAGCAGCCGAGGGGGCCCAGATACGCAGTATTTT.

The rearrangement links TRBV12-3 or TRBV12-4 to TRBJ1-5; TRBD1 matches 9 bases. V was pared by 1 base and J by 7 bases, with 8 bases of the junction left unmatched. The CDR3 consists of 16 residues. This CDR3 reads CASSLGTGTGQQPQHF. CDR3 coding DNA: TGTGCCAGCAGTTTAGGGACTGGGACAGGGCAACAGCCCCAGCATTTT.

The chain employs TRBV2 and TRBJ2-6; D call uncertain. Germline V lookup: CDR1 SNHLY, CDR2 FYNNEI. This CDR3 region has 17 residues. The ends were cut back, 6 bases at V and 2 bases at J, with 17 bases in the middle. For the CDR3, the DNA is TGTGCCAGCAGATATCAAACCCAATCAGCTGGGGCCAACGTCCTGACTTTC. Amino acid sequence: CASRYQTQSAGANVLTF.

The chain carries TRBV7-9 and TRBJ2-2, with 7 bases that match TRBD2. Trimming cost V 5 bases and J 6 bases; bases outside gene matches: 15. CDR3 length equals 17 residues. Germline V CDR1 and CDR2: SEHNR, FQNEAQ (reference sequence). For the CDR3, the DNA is TGTGCCAGCAGCCCCTTGGGGCGGGAGTGGGGCGCCGGGGAGCTGTTTTTT. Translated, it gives CASSPLGREWGAGELFF.

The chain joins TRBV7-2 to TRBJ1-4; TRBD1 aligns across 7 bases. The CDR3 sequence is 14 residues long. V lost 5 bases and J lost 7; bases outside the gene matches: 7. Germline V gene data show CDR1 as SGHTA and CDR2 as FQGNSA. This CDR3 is CASSRSGTAEKLFF. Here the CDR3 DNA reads TGTGCCAGCAGCCGATCCGGGACAGCTGAAAAACTGTTTTTT.

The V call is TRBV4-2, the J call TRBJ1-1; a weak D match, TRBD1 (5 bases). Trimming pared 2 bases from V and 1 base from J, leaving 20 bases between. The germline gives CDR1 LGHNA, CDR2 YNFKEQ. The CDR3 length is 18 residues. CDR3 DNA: TGTGCCAGCAGCCAATCCCTGCCAGGGTCGGGTTCGAACACTGAAGCTTTCTTT. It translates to CASSQSLPGSGSNTEAFF.

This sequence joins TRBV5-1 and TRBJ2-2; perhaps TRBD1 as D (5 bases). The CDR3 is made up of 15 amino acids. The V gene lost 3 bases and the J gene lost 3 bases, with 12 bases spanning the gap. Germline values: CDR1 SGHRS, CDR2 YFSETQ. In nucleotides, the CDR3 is TGCGCCAGCAGCTCCTCCCCGACAGACACCGGGGAGCTGTTTTTT. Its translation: CASSSSPTDTGELFF.

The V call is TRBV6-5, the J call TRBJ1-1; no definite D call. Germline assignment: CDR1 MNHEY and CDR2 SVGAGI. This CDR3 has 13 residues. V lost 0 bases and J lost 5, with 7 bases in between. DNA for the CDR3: TGTGCCAGCAGTTACTCGGTAAGGACTGAAGCTTTCTTT. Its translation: CASSYSVRTEAFF.

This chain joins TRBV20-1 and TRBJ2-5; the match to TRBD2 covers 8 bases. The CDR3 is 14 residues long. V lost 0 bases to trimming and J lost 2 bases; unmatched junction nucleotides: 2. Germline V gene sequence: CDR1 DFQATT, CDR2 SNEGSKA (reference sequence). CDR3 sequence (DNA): TGCAGTGCTAGAGACACTAGCGGTCAAGAGACCCAGTACTTC. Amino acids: CSARDTSGQETQYF.

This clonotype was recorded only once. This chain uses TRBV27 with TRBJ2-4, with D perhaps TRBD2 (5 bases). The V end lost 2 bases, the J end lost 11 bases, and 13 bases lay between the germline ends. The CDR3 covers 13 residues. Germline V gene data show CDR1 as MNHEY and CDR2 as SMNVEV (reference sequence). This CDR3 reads CASSLVPGDVQYF. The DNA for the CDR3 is TGTGCCAGCAGTTTAGTGCCCGGGGATGTTCAGTACTTC.

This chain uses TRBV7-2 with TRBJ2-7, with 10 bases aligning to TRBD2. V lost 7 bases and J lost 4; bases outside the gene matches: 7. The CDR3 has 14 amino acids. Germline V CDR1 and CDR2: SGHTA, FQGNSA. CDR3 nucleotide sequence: TGTGCCAGCAACCTACTAGCGGGGCATTACGAGCAGTACTTC. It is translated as CASNLLAGHYEQYF.

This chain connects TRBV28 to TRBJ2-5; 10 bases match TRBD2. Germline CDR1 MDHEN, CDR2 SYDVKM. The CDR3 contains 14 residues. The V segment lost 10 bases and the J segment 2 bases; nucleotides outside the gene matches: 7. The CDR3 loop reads CAITQTSGQETQYF. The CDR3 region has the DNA TGTGCCATTACTCAGACTAGCGGGCAAGAGACCCAGTACTTC.